This entry describes one T cell receptor (beta chain). What it recognizes is unknown. This specimen comes from a study of blood T cells in healthy people across ages. General study findings and limits: Diversity of TCR beta per million T cells declined in a roughly linear way with age. Higher diversity, along with more naive CD4+ cells, distinguished long-lived donors from aged donors.

About 10 milliliters of peripheral blood were drawn from each donor into EDTA-treated tubes. The V end lost 0 bases, the J end lost 1 base, and 12 bases lay between the germline ends. Germline CDR1 is ENHRY and CDR2 is SYGVKD. The CDR3 is 16 amino acids. The second PCR ran roughly 6 to 12 cycles with a sample-barcoded 5' primer and J-beta primers. Each cDNA molecule received a tag from a template-switch adaptor that had 12 random nucleotides. TCRdb reprocessed the 5' RACE reads with MiXCR, giving one entry per CDR3 protein. The table lists about 1.5 million distinct CDR3 sequences, 42% of them singletons, with less than 5% in the top ten.

This chain joins TRBV10-3 and TRBJ1-1; D unresolved. The origin of this receptor is a young woman in good health. Sequenced input: blood. CDR3: CAISESSGGSNTEAFF. The DNA of the CDR3 is TGTGCCATCAGTGAGTCGAGTGGAGGGTCGAACACTGAAGCTTTCTTT.